These 4 T cell receptor beta chains were sequenced from one sample in a study of T cell repertoires in cytomegalovirus infection. One entry per CDR3 protein, called by TCRdb with MiXCR from the reads. The data contain fewer than 250,000 distinct CDR3 sequences, roughly an eighth of them singletons. The sample was PBMCs. These receptor sequences come from a human donor in good health (CMV status not recorded). Some clones in this sample may be carry-over from other donors' samples.

This clonotype was found many times. The chain employs TRBV7-3 and TRBJ2-5, with D hard to call. The V end lost 2 bases, the J end lost 3 bases, and 7 bases lay between the germline ends. Looked up from germline, CDR1 is SGHTA and CDR2 is FQGTGA. The CDR3 length is 13 residues. The CDR3 DNA reads as TGTGCCAGCAGCTTAGTACCGAAAGAGACCCAGTACTTC. Translating it yields CASSLVPKETQYF. Full variable domain (rest looked up from reference TRBV7-3 and TRBJ2-5): GAGVSQTPSNKVTEKGKYVELRCDPISGHTALYWYRQSLGQGPEFLIYFQGTGAADDSGLPNDRFFAVRPEGSVSTLKIQRTERGDSAVYLCASSLVPKETQYFGPGTRLLVL.

The sample holds many counts of this clonotype. V and J are TRBV5-5 and TRBJ1-1; possibly TRBD1 for D (6 bases). The CDR3 sequence is 15 residues long. Per the germline V gene, CDR1 is SGHKS and CDR2 is YYEKEE (reference sequence). V lost 4 bases and J lost 5, with 18 bases in between. CDR3 DNA sequence: TGTGCCAGCAGCCCTCTCTCAGGGAGGGGGACTGAAGCTTTCTTT. The encoded protein is CASSPLSGRGTEAFF.

This clonotype has a count of ten or more. The rearrangement uses TRBV7-9 and TRBJ1-5; tentative D call: TRBD1 (5 bases). CDR1 is SEHNR and CDR2 is FQNEAQ in the germline V gene (reference sequence). The length of the CDR3 is 14 residues. Trimming cost V 3 bases and J 0 bases, with 6 bases left between them. CDR3 in amino acids: CASSFDSSNQPQHF. CDR3 bases: TGTGCCAGCAGCTTTGACAGTAGCAATCAGCCCCAGCATTTT.

This clonotype was detected once. This may come from a read error, since a much larger clone is one base off. The chain couples TRBV28 to TRBJ1-5; D not resolved. Trimming removed 8 bases from V and 1 base from J, with 9 bases in between. CDR3 length: 13 residues. The germline V gene encodes CDR1 MDHEN and CDR2 SYDVKM. CDR3 sequence (DNA): TGTGCCAGCTCCCCTACCAGCAATCAGCCCCAGCATTTT. As protein: CASSPTSNQPQHF.